Listed below are T cell receptor beta chains from one sample, sequenced in a study of T-cell reconstitution after alpha-beta-depleted transplantation in children. TCRdb reanalysed the PCR reads using MiXCR and keeps one entry per CDR3 protein. This sample yields over 550,000 distinct CDR3 sequences, of which about 11% are seen a single time; roughly 3.9% belongs to the top ten. The sample here was PBMCs from the stem cell graft donor, taken from the stem cell graft. The source is a human donor who donated a stem cell graft to a child with acute myeloid leukemia. Each CDR3 is given with its conserved first and last residue. D genes are given only for firm matches. Size values are once, few and many counts, or a class for expanded clones, and some rows have none.

CDR3 protein: CASSLKGQFQETQYF; CDR3 DNA: TGTGCCAGCAGCTTAAAGGGACAGTTCCAAGAGACCCAGTACTTC; clone size: .; J gene: TRBJ2-5; V gene: TRBV7-9; D gene: TRBD1
CDR3 protein: CASSDWDDPYEQYF; CDR3 DNA: TGTGCCAGCAGCGACTGGGACGATCCCTACGAGCAGTACTTC; clone size: few; J gene: TRBJ2-7; V gene: TRBV14; D gene: .
CDR3 protein: CASSSTSGSIDEQFF; CDR3 DNA: TGTGCCAGCAGCTCGACTAGCGGGAGCATCGATGAGCAGTTCTTC; clone size: many; J gene: TRBJ2-1; V gene: TRBV7-2; D gene: TRBD2
CDR3 protein: CASSYQPRGEQYF; CDR3 DNA: TGTGCCAGCAGTTATCAGCCCCGTGGCGAGCAGTACTTC; clone size: few; J gene: TRBJ2-7; V gene: TRBV6-2/TRBV6-3; D gene: .
CDR3 protein: CASSLSTANYGYTF; CDR3 DNA: TGTGCCAGCAGCTTGTCGACAGCCAACTATGGCTACACCTTC; clone size: few; J gene: TRBJ1-2; V gene: TRBV7-2; D gene: .
CDR3 protein: CASSYLAGTPVRGEQFF; CDR3 DNA: TGTGCCAGCAGTTACCTAGCCGGGACACCCGTCCGGGGTGAGCAGTTCTTC; clone size: many; J gene: TRBJ2-1; V gene: TRBV12-3/TRBV12-4; D gene: .
CDR3 protein: CASSLEGIASTDTQYF; CDR3 DNA: TGTGCCAGCAGCTTAGAAGGGATTGCTAGCACAGATACGCAGTATTTT; clone size: many; J gene: TRBJ2-3; V gene: TRBV7-3; D gene: .
CDR3 protein: CASSLLSSGKAFF; CDR3 DNA: TGTGCCAGCAGTTTACTGTCCTCGGGGAAAGCTTTCTTT; clone size: many; J gene: TRBJ1-1; V gene: TRBV12-3/TRBV12-4; D gene: .
CDR3 protein: CASSPAGGRNEKLFF; CDR3 DNA: TGTGCCAGCAGTCCTGCAGGGGGCCGGAATGAAAAACTGTTTTTT; clone size: .; J gene: TRBJ1-4; V gene: TRBV28; D gene: TRBD1
CDR3 protein: CSVRTSGTDTQYF; CDR3 DNA: TGCAGTGTCCGGACTAGCGGGACAGATACGCAGTATTTT; clone size: many; J gene: TRBJ2-3; V gene: TRBV20-1; D gene: TRBD2
CDR3 protein: CASSRAGTGGRDTQYF; CDR3 DNA: TGTGCCAGCAGCCGAGCCGGGACAGGGGGCCGAGATACGCAGTATTTT; clone size: many; J gene: TRBJ2-3; V gene: TRBV7-9; D gene: TRBD1
CDR3 protein: CSVRRREQFF; CDR3 DNA: TGCAGCGTGCGGCGTCGGGAGCAGTTCTTC; clone size: .; J gene: TRBJ2-1; V gene: TRBV29-1; D gene: .
CDR3 protein: CASSETGGRNYGYTF; CDR3 DNA: TGTGCCAGCAGCGAGACAGGGGGCCGTAACTATGGCTACACCTTC; clone size: .; J gene: TRBJ1-2; V gene: TRBV7-6; D gene: TRBD1
CDR3 protein: CASRTGTSGSETQYF; CDR3 DNA: TGTGCCAGCAGAACCGGGACTAGCGGATCAGAGACCCAGTACTTC; clone size: many; J gene: TRBJ2-5; V gene: TRBV6-2/TRBV6-3; D gene: TRBD2
CDR3 protein: CASSLQGQTAGELFF; CDR3 DNA: TGCGCCAGCAGCTTGCAGGGACAAACGGCCGGGGAGCTGTTTTTT; clone size: .; J gene: TRBJ2-2; V gene: TRBV5-1; D gene: .
CDR3 protein: CATSDADLAGQYF; CDR3 DNA: TGTGCCACCAGTGACGCGGACCTAGCCGGGCAGTACTTC; clone size: few; J gene: TRBJ2-7; V gene: TRBV24-1; D gene: .
CDR3 protein: CAITNGGNSYNEQFF; CDR3 DNA: TGTGCCATCACCAATGGAGGGAACTCCTACAATGAGCAGTTCTTC; clone size: .; J gene: TRBJ2-1; V gene: TRBV10-3; D gene: .
CDR3 protein: CASSSYGFREQYF; CDR3 DNA: TGTGCCAGCAGCAGCTACGGCTTCAGGGAGCAGTACTTC; clone size: few; J gene: TRBJ2-7; V gene: TRBV21-1; D gene: .
CDR3 protein: CASSEVVGSGNEQFF; CDR3 DNA: TGCGCCAGCAGTGAGGTCGTGGGTTCAGGCAATGAGCAGTTCTTC; clone size: .; J gene: TRBJ2-1; V gene: TRBV10-2; D gene: .
CDR3 protein: CASSPGAGGVYEQYF; CDR3 DNA: TGTGCCAGCTCACCAGGAGCAGGGGGCGTCTACGAGCAGTACTTC; clone size: .; J gene: TRBJ2-7; V gene: TRBV18; D gene: TRBD1
CDR3 protein: CATSRSGTDTQYF; CDR3 DNA: TGTGCCACCTCTCGGTCTGGCACAGATACGCAGTATTTT; clone size: many; J gene: TRBJ2-3; V gene: TRBV25-1; D gene: .
CDR3 protein: CSARGGRTYEQYF; CDR3 DNA: TGCAGTGCGAGGGGCGGGAGGACCTACGAGCAGTACTTC; clone size: few; J gene: TRBJ2-7; V gene: TRBV20-1; D gene: TRBD2
CDR3 protein: CASSYGPGGVDTQYF; CDR3 DNA: TGTGCCAGCAGTTACGGGCCAGGGGGCGTAGATACGCAGTATTTT; clone size: many; J gene: TRBJ2-3; V gene: TRBV6-5; D gene: TRBD1
CDR3 protein: CTVTSGTDTQYF; CDR3 DNA: TGCACAGTCACTAGCGGCACAGATACGCAGTATTTT; clone size: few; J gene: TRBJ2-3; V gene: TRBV29-1; D gene: TRBD2
CDR3 protein: CSVEGDRATGNTIYF; CDR3 DNA: TGCAGCGTTGAAGGCGACCGGGCAACTGGAAACACCATATATTTT; clone size: many; J gene: TRBJ1-3; V gene: TRBV29-1; D gene: .
CDR3 protein: CASSRASGELFF; CDR3 DNA: TGTGCCAGCAGTAGGGCCTCCGGGGAGCTGTTTTTT; clone size: .; J gene: TRBJ2-2; V gene: TRBV12-3/TRBV12-4; D gene: .
CDR3 protein: CASSTFGTGYNEQFF; CDR3 DNA: TGTGCCAGCAGTACCTTCGGGACAGGGTACAATGAGCAGTTCTTC; clone size: .; J gene: TRBJ2-1; V gene: TRBV28; D gene: TRBD1
CDR3 protein: CASSLKGTLGANEQFF; CDR3 DNA: TGCGCCAGCAGCCTCAAGGGGACCCTGGGAGCCAATGAGCAGTTCTTC; clone size: few; J gene: TRBJ2-1; V gene: TRBV5-1; D gene: .
CDR3 protein: CASSVVAGGLYEQFF; CDR3 DNA: TGTGCCAGCAGCGTAGTAGCGGGAGGGCTTTATGAGCAGTTCTTC; clone size: few; J gene: TRBJ2-1; V gene: TRBV9; D gene: TRBD2
CDR3 protein: CASSPGMNTEAFF; CDR3 DNA: TGTGCCAGCAGCCCTGGGATGAACACTGAAGCTTTCTTT; clone size: many; J gene: TRBJ1-1; V gene: TRBV18; D gene: .
CDR3 protein: CASNKGQEAFF; CDR3 DNA: TGTGCCAGCAACAAAGGACAGGAAGCTTTCTTT; clone size: many; J gene: TRBJ1-1; V gene: TRBV6-5; D gene: .
CDR3 protein: CASSLVLAGDGGELFF; CDR3 DNA: TGTGCCAGCAGCTTAGTACTAGCGGGAGACGGCGGGGAGCTGTTTTTT; clone size: few; J gene: TRBJ2-2; V gene: TRBV11-2; D gene: TRBD2
CDR3 protein: CASSLAPDLFYEQYF; CDR3 DNA: TGTGCCAGCAGCTTGGCACCGGATCTCTTCTACGAGCAGTACTTC; clone size: few; J gene: TRBJ2-7; V gene: TRBV11-2; D gene: .
CDR3 protein: CASSQGLLSSYEQYF; CDR3 DNA: TGCGCCAGCAGCCAAGGATTACTGTCCTCCTACGAGCAGTACTTC; clone size: .; J gene: TRBJ2-7; V gene: TRBV4-3; D gene: .